Below, one TCR beta chain is given with its context. Its antigen is not identified. The data were obtained in a study of PD-1 blockade in classical Hodgkin lymphoma. General study findings and limits: Newly diagnosed patients were reported to start with lower TCR diversity than healthy donors.

This CDR3 is built from 15 residues. V lost 3 bases and J lost 7; bases outside the gene matches: 9. Germline V lookup: CDR1 SGHNT, CDR2 YENEEA. Each patient relapsed following autologous stem cell transplantation, and prior brentuximab vedotin exposure differed. With magnetic negative selection, CD4+ T cells were purified from PBMCs that had been thawed. The repertoire was sequenced with immunoSEQ multiplex PCR; TCRdb's copy has only in-frame clones and lacks some. The table includes 26,000 or so clones, over 65% detected once. The origin of this receptor is a human donor with classical Hodgkin lymphoma. The chain employs TRBV11-3 and TRBJ2-3; 8 bases agree with TRBD2. Here the sequenced sample was CD4+ T cells from blood, taken at baseline. This chain's CDR3 is CASSFSGGMQYTQYF. CDR3 bases: TGTGCCAGCAGCTTTTCGGGGGGGATGCAATATACGCAGTATTTT.